A single sample gave rise to the 29 T cell receptor beta chains below, sequenced in a study of blood T cell repertoires in COVID-19 (dated by TCRdb to 2018 to 2020). Receptor libraries were prepared by the immunoSEQ multiplex PCR assay. The source is immuneACCESS, and TCRdb retained only in-frame sequences with V and J called. Part of the clones is not carried over; for the studies checked, unresolved V genes explain less than half of this, and the remainder is unexplained. In all, the sample holds roughly 60,000 clones, and approximately 82% of those were seen once. In total, the top ten clones hold roughly 3.9% of the sample. Specimen: peripheral blood. Every receptor here comes from a man in his 60s with acute or convalescent COVID-19.

V is TRBV7-9 and J is TRBJ2-2; TRBD1 aligns across 7 bases. V dropped 4 bases and J dropped 7; count of bases not matched to a gene: 3. The CDR3 extends over 13 amino acids. Germline V lookup: CDR1 SEHNR, CDR2 FQNEAQ (reference sequence). The chain's CDR3 is CASSYRTGGELFF. The CDR3 bases are TGTGCCAGCAGCTACAGGACAGGCGGGGAGCTGTTTTTT.

This chain connects TRBV19 to TRBJ2-2, with D possibly matching TRBD1 (6 bases). V was clipped by 5 bases and J by 0 bases, with 7 bases between them. CDR3 length: 14 residues. CDR1 and CDR2 (germline): LNHDA, SQIVND (reference sequence). The CDR3, as DNA: TGTGCCAGTAGTGACAGGCCGAACACCGGGGAGCTGTTTTTT. Encoded protein: CASSDRPNTGELFF.

The chain carries TRBV30 and TRBJ2-2; D is undetermined. The CDR3 runs to 13 residues. V was clipped by 4 bases and J by 7 bases, with 13 bases between them. Germline CDR1 GTSNPN, CDR2 SVGIG (reference sequence). The CDR3 spells CAWTLQPRGELFF. DNA for the CDR3: TGTGCCTGGACCCTACAGCCCCGCGGGGAGCTGTTTTTT.

The chain joins TRBV30 to TRBJ2-3; TRBD2 might be the D (5 bases). V lost 2 bases and J 5 bases, leaving 14 bases between the germline ends. This CDR3 is built from 14 residues. The germline V gene has CDR1 GTSNPN and CDR2 SVGIG (reference sequence). CDR3 region: CAWSRTGSVDTQYF. In nucleotides, the CDR3 is TGTGCCTGGAGTCGAACGGGGTCCGTAGATACGCAGTATTTT.

V usage is TRBV5-6 and J usage is TRBJ2-7, with D possibly matching TRBD1 (5 bases). Germline V gene lookup returns CDR1 SGHDT and CDR2 YYEEEE. V gave up 4 bases and J gave up 0 bases, with 14 bases separating them. The CDR3 runs to 15 residues. Written as DNA, the CDR3 is TGTGCCAGCAGCACCGACAGCCCCCTCTCCTACGAGCAGTACTTC. Its protein is CASSTDSPLSYEQYF. Combining the CDR3 with reference TRBV5-6 and TRBJ2-7 gives the whole variable domain DAGVTQSPTHLIKTRGQQVTLRCSPKSGHDTVSWYQQALGQGPQFIFQYYEEEERQRGNFPDRFSGHQFPNYSSELNVNALLLGDSALYLCASSTDSPLSYEQYFGPGTRLTVT.

The V call is TRBV4-1, the J call TRBJ2-4, with D tentatively TRBD1 (5 bases). The CDR3 is 17 residues long. Germline values: CDR1 MGHRA, CDR2 YSYEKL. V lost 4 bases to trimming and J lost 2 bases, with 18 bases between them. CDR3 in amino acids: CASSRLQGTLSKNIQYF. The CDR3 DNA follows: TGCGCCAGCAGCCGCCTCCAGGGTACTTTGTCCAAAAACATTCAGTACTTC.

The V gene is TRBV2, the J gene TRBJ1-4, with D unresolved. Trimming removed 1 base at V and 6 bases at J, with 9 bases between. Germline loops: CDR1 SNHLY, CDR2 FYNNEI. The CDR3 runs 14 residues. CDR3 in DNA: TGTGCCAGCAGTGAAGGGCAAGTCTATGAAAAACTGTTTTTT. Protein sequence: CASSEGQVYEKLFF.

V is TRBV2 and J is TRBJ2-5; D possibly corresponds to TRBD1 (6 bases). This CDR3 has 13 amino acids. V lost 6 bases and J 5 bases, leaving 13 bases between the germline ends. Germline-derived CDR1 and CDR2 are SNHLY and FYNNEI. CDR3 in amino acids: CASSLDRSETQYF. The CDR3 DNA is TGTGCCAGCAGCTTAGACAGGTCGGAGACCCAGTACTTC.

This chain uses TRBV11-2 with TRBJ2-5; D gene unclear. Germline CDR1 is SGHAT and CDR2 is FQNNGV. CDR3 length: 15 amino acids. V was cut by 1 base and J by 2 bases, with 11 bases left in between. The CDR3 sequence: CASSLGVMRQETQYF. CDR3 bases: TGTGCCAGCAGCTTAGGGGTTATGCGGCAAGAGACCCAGTACTTC.

The J gene is TRBJ2-2, the V gene TRBV6-5; D is uncertain. The CDR3 covers 16 residues. Germline V lookup: CDR1 MNHEY, CDR2 SVGAGI. Deletions cut 0 bases from V and 2 bases from J, with 10 bases between. CDR3 coding DNA: TGTGCCAGCAGTTACTCGATTAACTTTAACACCGGGGAGCTGTTTTTT. This encodes CASSYSINFNTGELFF.

CDR3 sequence reads: CASSLTVSGNTIYF. CDR3 sequence (DNA): TGTGCCAGCAGCTTGACAGTCTCTGGAAACACCATATATTTT. The J gene is TRBJ1-3, the V gene TRBV7-2, with D perhaps matching TRBD1 (5 bases). CDR3 length equals 14 residues. Germline lookup yields CDR1 SGHTA and CDR2 FQGNSA. The V end lost 3 bases, the J end lost 0 bases, and 6 bases lay between the germline ends.

V usage is TRBV5-1 and J usage is TRBJ1-1, with a tentative D call TRBD1 (5 bases). CDR3 length: 14 amino acids. V lost 2 bases, J lost 4 bases, and 12 bases lay in between. CDR1 is SGHRS and CDR2 is YFSETQ in the germline V gene. CDR3 sequence: CASSFTGLGTEAFF. CDR3 nucleotide sequence: TGCGCCAGCAGCTTTACAGGACTAGGCACTGAAGCTTTCTTT.

The chain has TRBV6-1 and TRBJ1-6; TRBD1 is a possible D gene (5 bases). The CDR3 has 16 amino acids. Deletions cut 3 bases from V and 6 bases from J, with 15 bases between. Germline lookup yields CDR1 MNHNS and CDR2 SASEGT. The CDR3 spells CASSEWEGPPNSPLHF. CDR3 nucleotides: TGTGCCAGCAGTGAGTGGGAGGGACCCCCTAATTCACCCCTCCACTTT.

This clone was found once. This chain joins TRBV19 and TRBJ2-1, with 7 bases identical to TRBD1. This CDR3 has 15 amino acids. CDR1 is LNHDA, CDR2 SQIVND, per germline (reference sequence). The V segment lost 3 bases and the J segment 4 bases; nucleotides outside the gene matches: 6. CDR3 sequence (DNA): TGTGCCAGTAGTATTGAGGGGGCCGAGTACAATGAGCAGTTCTTC. Its protein product is CASSIEGAEYNEQFF.

CDR3 sequence (DNA): TGTGCCAGCAGCCAAGAACGTCGGGGCACAGATACGCAGTATTTT. Translated: CASSQERRGTDTQYF. The chain uses TRBV4-2 and TRBJ2-3; D not resolved. The CDR3 sequence is 15 residues long. Germline-derived CDR1 and CDR2 are LGHNA and YNFKEQ. V was pared by 0 bases and J by 1 base, with 8 bases between.

V is TRBV5-6 and J is TRBJ2-1, with TRBD1 identical over 7 bases. There are 16 residues in the CDR3. Germline loops: CDR1 SGHDT, CDR2 YYEEEE. V trimming: 3 bases; J trimming: 2 bases; junction bases outside the gene matches: 8. Here the CDR3 DNA reads TGTGCCAGCAGCTCCCTGACAGGGTTAGCCTACAATGAGCAGTTCTTC. Translation gives CASSSLTGLAYNEQFF.

The V call is TRBV7-3, the J call TRBJ1-2; possibly TRBD1 for D (6 bases). V was cut by 4 bases and J by 1 base, with 7 bases left in between. CDR1 is SGHTA, CDR2 FQGTGA, per germline. This CDR3 contains 13 residues. The CDR3 coding sequence is TGTGCCAGCAGCTCGGACAGTAACTATGGCTACACCTTC. Translated, it gives CASSSDSNYGYTF.

V is TRBV19 and J is TRBJ2-3; D not resolved. V was clipped by 4 bases and J by 2 bases, with 10 bases between them. The CDR3 is 14 amino acids. CDR1 and CDR2 from the germline V gene are LNHDA and SQIVND (reference sequence). Written as DNA, the CDR3 is TGTGCCAGTAGTACCTCCCAGGACACAGATACGCAGTATTTT. Translation: CASSTSQDTDTQYF.

V and J are TRBV7-6 and TRBJ1-6; D is unresolved. The germline V and J ends were trimmed by 6 bases and 0 bases, with 9 bases remaining between them. Looked up from germline, CDR1 is SGHVS and CDR2 is FNYEAQ. The CDR3 consists of 15 residues. CDR3 protein: CASSKESSYNSPLHF. CDR3 DNA: TGTGCCAGCAGTAAAGAGAGCTCCTATAATTCACCCCTCCACTTT.

The chain couples TRBV6-5 to TRBJ2-5; 7 bases match TRBD2. The length of the CDR3 is 14 residues. With 7 bases clipped from V and 4 bases from J, the junction kept 9 bases outside the gene matches. CDR1 MNHEY and CDR2 SVGAGI come from the germline V gene. The CDR3 protein is CASMALGGVETQYF. CDR3 sequence (DNA): TGTGCCAGCATGGCGTTGGGGGGGGTAGAGACCCAGTACTTC.

V is TRBV24-1 and J is TRBJ2-7; D unclear. This CDR3 is built from 12 residues. Germline CDR1 reads KGHDR; CDR2 reads SFDVKD. Trimming removed 5 bases from V and 7 bases from J, with 11 bases in between. CDR3 region: CATSGFSGEQYF. For the CDR3, the DNA is TGTGCCACCAGTGGTTTTTCGGGTGAGCAGTACTTC.

This clone was found a few times. The chain recombines TRBV5-1 with TRBJ1-2, with D unresolved. Germline assignment: CDR1 SGHRS and CDR2 YFSETQ. Trimming pared 0 bases from V and 10 bases from J, leaving 10 bases between. The CDR3 has 12 residues. The CDR3 sequence is CASSLEQAPYTF. In DNA, the CDR3 is TGCGCCAGCAGCTTGGAGCAGGCCCCCTACACCTTC.

This clone came up a few times. The V call is TRBV5-1, the J call TRBJ1-1, with unresolved D. There are 14 residues in the CDR3. CDR1 and CDR2 (germline): SGHRS, YFSETQ. Trimming stripped 4 bases from V and 1 base from J, with 11 bases between. CDR3 nucleotide sequence: TGCGCCAGCAGCCGTCAACCAGGGAACACTGAAGCTTTCTTT. Its translation: CASSRQPGNTEAFF.

The rearrangement joins TRBV10-3 to TRBJ1-4, with D perhaps matching TRBD1 (5 bases). This CDR3 is 13 amino acids long. The germline CDR1 and CDR2 sequences are ENHRY and SYGVKD. The germline V and J ends were trimmed by 6 bases and 0 bases, with 5 bases remaining between them. The CDR3 reads CAISRATNEKLFF. The DNA for the CDR3 is TGTGCCATCAGCAGGGCAACTAATGAAAAACTGTTTTTT.

This clone was seen just once. The J gene is TRBJ2-5, the V gene TRBV18, with TRBD1 matching over 8 bases. V shed 3 bases, J shed 6 bases, and the junction held 12 bases outside the gene matches. Germline lookup yields CDR1 KGHSH and CDR2 LQKENI. The CDR3 runs to 16 residues. CDR3 sequence reads: CASSPYTGQAVKTQYF. The CDR3 DNA is TGTGCCAGCTCACCGTATACGGGACAGGCTGTAAAGACCCAGTACTTC.

The chain is built from TRBV6-5 and TRBJ1-5, with a weak D call TRBD1 (5 bases). V was clipped by 8 bases and J by 4 bases, with 12 bases between them. Per germline, CDR1 MNHEY and CDR2 SVGAGI. The CDR3 spans 13 residues. The CDR3 reads CASQAGTNQPQHF. In nucleotides, the CDR3 is TGTGCCAGCCAGGCAGGGACTAATCAGCCCCAGCATTTT.

This clone was counted only a few times. The chain carries TRBV6-5 and TRBJ1-5, with D perhaps TRBD1 (6 bases). V was trimmed by 3 bases and J by 6 bases, leaving 15 bases between them. The CDR3 length is 15 residues. Germline V lookup: CDR1 MNHEY, CDR2 SVGAGI. Here the CDR3 reads CASSYDPQGSQPQHF. As DNA, the CDR3 is TGTGCCAGCAGTTATGATCCCCAGGGGAGTCAGCCCCAGCATTTT.

The rearrangement links TRBV25-1 to TRBJ2-3, with 7 nucleotides matching TRBD1. Trimming removed 3 bases from V and 2 bases from J; junction bases left unmatched: 5. The germline CDR1 and CDR2 sequences are MGHDK and SYGVNS. This CDR3 is built from 15 residues. The CDR3 DNA follows: TGTGCCAGCAGTGATAGGGGACAGTTCACAGATACGCAGTATTTT. This translates into CASSDRGQFTDTQYF.

This clone is a singleton in its sample. The chain recombines TRBV5-1 with TRBJ1-6; tentative D call: TRBD1 (6 bases). Germline lookup yields CDR1 SGHRS and CDR2 YFSETQ. V lost 0 bases and J lost 9, with 13 bases in between. This CDR3 has 15 residues. The CDR3 DNA reads as TGCGCCAGCAGCTTGGATGGGGGCGTAAGTTCACCCCTCCACTTT. Encoded protein: CASSLDGGVSSPLHF.